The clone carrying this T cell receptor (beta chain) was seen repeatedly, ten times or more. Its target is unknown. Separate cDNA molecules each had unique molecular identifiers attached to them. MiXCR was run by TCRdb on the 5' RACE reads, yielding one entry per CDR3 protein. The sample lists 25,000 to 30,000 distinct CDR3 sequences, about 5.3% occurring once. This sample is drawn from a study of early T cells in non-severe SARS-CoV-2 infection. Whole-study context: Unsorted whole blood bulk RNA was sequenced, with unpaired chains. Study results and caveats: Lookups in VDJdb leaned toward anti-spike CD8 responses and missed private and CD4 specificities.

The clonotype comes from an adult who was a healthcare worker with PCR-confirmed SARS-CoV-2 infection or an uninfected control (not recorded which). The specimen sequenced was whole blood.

CDR3 residues: CASRDYLSYNEQFF. The CDR3 DNA is TGTGCCAGCCGGGACTACCTCTCCTACAATGAGCAGTTCTTC. The chain links TRBV19 to TRBJ2-1; TRBD2 matches at 7 bases. The CDR3 extends over 14 amino acids. Trimming removed 9 bases from V and 0 bases from J; junction bases left unmatched: 5. Germline CDR1 reads LNHDA; CDR2 reads SQIVND (reference sequence).